This entry lists 12 T cell receptor beta chains sequenced from one sample in a study of OX40 agonist ivuxolimab in advanced cancers. Profiling relied on immunoSEQ multiplex PCR, and the TCRdb table lists in-frame clones only, not all of them. The sample consists of fewer than 50,000 clones, around nine tenths of them appearing once. Sequencing used CD4+ or CD8+ T cells sorted from blood, obtained in a trial of the OX40 agonist ivuxolimab. The receptors were sampled from an adult with an advanced solid tumor such as melanoma, head and neck, liver or kidney cancer.

This rearrangement joins TRBV4-1 to TRBJ1-2; D is unresolved. V was trimmed by 1 base and J by 4 bases, leaving 16 bases between them. Germline V gives CDR1 MGHRA, CDR2 YSYEKL. The CDR3 consists of 16 residues. The chain's CDR3 is CASSQGIFADGYGYTF. The CDR3, as DNA: TGCGCCAGCAGCCAAGGGATTTTTGCGGACGGCTATGGCTACACCTTC.

This chain joins TRBV5-6 and TRBJ1-6; D gene ambiguous. The CDR3 contains 17 residues. Trimming removed 3 bases at V and 5 bases at J, with 18 bases between. Germline V gene data show CDR1 as SGHDT and CDR2 as YYEEEE. DNA for the CDR3: TGTGCCAGCAGCTCATTCTACTCGTCCCACAATAATTCACCCCTCCACTTT. Translation gives CASSSFYSSHNNSPLHF. Full variable domain (outside the CDR3, taken from reference TRBV5-6 and TRBJ1-6): DAGVTQSPTHLIKTRGQQVTLRCSPKSGHDTVSWYQQALGQGPQFIFQYYEEEERQRGNFPDRFSGHQFPNYSSELNVNALLLGDSALYLCASSSFYSSHNNSPLHFGNGTRLTVT.

The rearrangement joins TRBV12-5 to TRBJ1-5; D call uncertain. CDR1 and CDR2 (germline): LGHNT, FRNRAP. The CDR3 totals 13 residues. V lost 7 bases and J 2 bases, leaving 9 bases between the germline ends. The CDR3 DNA reads as TGTGCTAGTGTGTTGTCGGGCAATCAGCCCCAGCATTTT. This codes for CASVLSGNQPQHF. Full variable domain (rest looked up from reference TRBV12-5 and TRBJ1-5): DARVTQTPRHKVTEMGQEVTMRCQPILGHNTVFWYRQTMMQGLELLAYFRNRAPLDDSGMPKDRFSAEMPDATLATLKIQPSEPRDSAVYFCASVLSGNQPQHFGDGTRLSIL.

This sequence joins TRBV9 and TRBJ1-5, with a weak D call TRBD1 (5 bases). Trimming removed 0 bases from V and 2 bases from J, with 9 bases in between. The CDR3 has 15 amino acids. CDR1 is SGDLS and CDR2 is YYNGEE in the germline V gene. The CDR3 reads CASSVGGRGNQPQHF. As DNA, the CDR3 is TGTGCCAGCAGCGTAGGGGGCCGGGGCAATCAGCCCCAGCATTTT.

The chain has TRBV6-1 and TRBJ2-2; no clear D gene. The germline gives CDR1 MNHNS, CDR2 SASEGT. The ends were cut back, 4 bases at V and 4 bases at J, with 16 bases in the middle. The CDR3 consists of 16 residues. The CDR3 loop reads CASSGLVGSFTGELFF. As DNA, the CDR3 is TGTGCCAGCAGTGGATTGGTGGGGTCGTTCACCGGGGAGCTGTTTTTT.

The genes are TRBV11-2 and TRBJ2-5; 16 bases align to TRBD2. The CDR3 runs 17 residues. Trimming at V came to 5 bases and at J to 2 bases, leaving 5 bases not matched to a gene. Germline CDR1 reads SGHAT; CDR2 reads FQNNGV. For the CDR3, the DNA is TGTGCCAGCAGCCCGGGACTAGCGGGGGGGCCACAAGAGACCCAGTACTTC. Protein product: CASSPGLAGGPQETQYF.

This rearrangement joins TRBV30 to TRBJ1-2; TRBD1 matches 8 bases. The V gene's germline CDR1 is GTSNPN and CDR2 SVGIG (reference sequence). The CDR3 extends over 17 amino acids. The trim removed 0 bases at V and 1 base at J, leaving 10 bases unmatched. The CDR3 sequence is CAWSVGFPDRDNYGYTF. The CDR3 nucleotides are TGTGCCTGGAGTGTAGGTTTCCCGGACAGGGATAACTATGGCTACACCTTC.

Concerning this clone itself: The same CDR3 can be traced to other DNA sequences in this sample. The chain joins TRBV7-3 to TRBJ2-2; D unresolved. CDR1 SGHTA and CDR2 FQGTGA come from the germline V gene. The V end lost 5 bases, the J end lost 1 base, and 2 bases lay between the germline ends. The CDR3 consists of 12 residues. CDR3 in amino acids: CASSLNTGELFF. The CDR3 DNA is TGTGCCAGCAGCCTGAACACCGGGGAGCTGTTTTTT. Combining the CDR3 with reference TRBV7-3 and TRBJ2-2 gives the whole variable domain GAGVSQTPSNKVTEKGKYVELRCDPISGHTALYWYRQSLGQGPEFLIYFQGTGAADDSGLPNDRFFAVRPEGSVSTLKIQRTERGDSAVYLCASSLNTGELFFGEGSRLTVL.

The CDR3 nucleotides read TGTGCCAGCAGCTTACGGGGGACGGACGGCTACACCTTC. Translating it yields CASSLRGTDGYTF. The genes are TRBV11-3 and TRBJ1-2; D is perhaps TRBD1 (5 bases). CDR1 and CDR2 from the germline V gene are SGHNT and YENEEA. The CDR3 is 13 amino acids. Trimming removed 2 bases from V and 8 bases from J, with 12 bases in between. The complete variable domain, with remaining parts taken from reference TRBV11-3 and TRBJ1-2, reads EAGVVQSPRYKIIEKKQPVAFWCNPISGHNTLYWYLQNLGQGPELLIRYENEEAVDDSQLPKDRFSAERLKGVDSTLKIQPAELGDSAVYLCASSLRGTDGYTFGSGTRLTVV.

The J gene is TRBJ2-3, the V gene TRBV5-1; 9 nucleotides line up with TRBD1. The germline V gene has CDR1 SGHRS and CDR2 YFSETQ. V lost 3 bases, J lost 3 bases, and 5 bases stayed unmatched. The CDR3 has 15 amino acids. Here the CDR3 DNA reads TGCGCCAGCAGCTCCCGGGACAGGGAGACAGATACGCAGTATTTT. This translates into CASSSRDRETDTQYF.

A single count supports this clone. The rearrangement joins TRBV4-3 to TRBJ2-6; the D is unclear. V lost 1 base and J lost 2, with 6 bases in between. Germline CDR1 is LGHNA and CDR2 is YSLEER. The CDR3 consists of 15 residues. The CDR3 coding sequence is TGCGCCAGCAGCCAAGGAGTAGCTGGGGCCAACGTCCTGACTTTC. It is translated as CASSQGVAGANVLTF.

The V gene is TRBV7-6, the J gene TRBJ1-2; no firm D call. Germline-derived CDR1 and CDR2 are SGHVS and FNYEAQ. Trimming removed 3 bases at V and 6 bases at J, with 11 bases between. The CDR3 covers 13 residues. The CDR3 sequence is CASSLGGSHGYTF. The CDR3 DNA sequence: TGTGCCAGCAGCTTGGGCGGGTCCCATGGCTACACCTTC.